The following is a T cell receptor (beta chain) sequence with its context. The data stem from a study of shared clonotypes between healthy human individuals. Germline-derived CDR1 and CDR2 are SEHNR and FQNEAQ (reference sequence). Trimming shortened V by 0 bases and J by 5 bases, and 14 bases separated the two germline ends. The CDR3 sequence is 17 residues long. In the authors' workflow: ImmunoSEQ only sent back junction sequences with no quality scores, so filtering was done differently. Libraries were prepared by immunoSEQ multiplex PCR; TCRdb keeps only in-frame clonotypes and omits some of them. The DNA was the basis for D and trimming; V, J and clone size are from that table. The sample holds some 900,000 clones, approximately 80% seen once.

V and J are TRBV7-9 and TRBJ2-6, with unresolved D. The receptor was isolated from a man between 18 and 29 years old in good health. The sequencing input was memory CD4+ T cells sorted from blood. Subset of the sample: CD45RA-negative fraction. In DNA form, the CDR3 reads TGTGCCAGCAGCTTAGCGCAGAGGTTAACAAGGGCCAACGTCCTGACTTTC. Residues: CASSLAQRLTRANVLTF.